Described below is a single TCR beta chain sequence and its context. The target antigen is unknown. With 60 Vbeta and 13 Jbeta primers, the PCR was carried out. How the authors handled the data: As a later analysis found, there were 78 million or so unique TCR beta chains, of which some 10 million were shared. TCRdb keeps only in-frame clones here, not all; method: immunoSEQ multiplex PCR. V and J calls and clone size are copied from that table; D and trimming were computed from the DNA. The table has some 160,000 clones, less than 85% seen once. The sample is drawn from a study of cytomegalovirus exposure and HLA in healthy donors. General study findings and limits: Confirmation was obtained in vitro that three CMV-associated chains are specific for CMV antigens.

CDR1 and CDR2 (germline): SGHTA, FQGNSA. J was trimmed by 6 bases and V by 1 base; bases with no gene match: 19. The CDR3 is made up of 19 amino acids. The rearrangement uses TRBV7-2 and TRBJ2-3; 7 bases are a match to TRBD2. Sequenced: PBMCs. The receptor was derived from a man aged 35 to 55 in good health and CMV-seronegative. CDR3 DNA sequence: TGTGCCAGCAGCTTAGTTGTGAGGAGGGCGGGAGCGGGGTGGGATACGCAGTATTTT. It is translated as CASSLVVRRAGAGWDTQYF.